A single sample is the source of the 14 T cell receptor beta chains below, sequenced in a study of beta chain features in type 1 diabetes. What was sequenced were expressed TCRB transcripts, since all of the isolated RNA had been reverse transcribed. Profiling relied on immunoSEQ multiplex PCR, and the TCRdb table lists in-frame clones only, not all of them. Counted here are 250,000 or so clones, over 65% occurring once; the ten biggest clones make up about 0.051%. Sequenced material: naive CD4+ T cells from blood. These receptors all come from a young man in good health.

This rearrangement joins TRBV5-1 to TRBJ2-1; no clear D gene. Germline CDR1 reads SGHRS; CDR2 reads YFSETQ. The CDR3 has 14 residues. The ends were cut back, 5 bases at V and 7 bases at J, with 16 bases in the middle. CDR3 nucleotide sequence: TGCGCCAGCAGTCTCCCAGCTATAGAGAATGAGCAGTTCTTC. Protein sequence: CASSLPAIENEQFF.

V and J are TRBV7-9 and TRBJ1-1, with 8 bases lining up with TRBD1. After removal of 4 bases from V and 1 base from J, the junction contained 2 bases not matched to a gene. Germline V gives CDR1 SEHNR, CDR2 FQNEAQ (reference sequence). CDR3 size: 14 residues. CDR3 in DNA: TGTGCCAGCAGCTGGACAGGGCGGAACACTGAAGCTTTCTTT. Residues: CASSWTGRNTEAFF.

CDR3 region: CASSQGRGYSNEQFF. The CDR3 nucleotides read TGCGCCAGCAGCCAAGGCCGCGGCTATAGCAATGAGCAGTTCTTC. This sequence joins TRBV4-1 and TRBJ2-1; D uncertain. There are 15 residues in the CDR3. Trimming stripped 1 base from V and 6 bases from J, with 13 bases between. Germline-derived CDR1 and CDR2 are MGHRA and YSYEKL.

The rearrangement joins TRBV2 to TRBJ2-1; maybe TRBD1 (5 bases). V lost 6 bases to trimming and J lost 0 bases, with 12 bases between them. Germline CDR1 reads SNHLY; CDR2 reads FYNNEI. This CDR3 is 15 amino acids long. The CDR3 region is CASSSTAVSYNEQFF. The DNA of the CDR3 is TGTGCCAGCAGCTCGACAGCCGTCTCCTACAATGAGCAGTTCTTC.

The chain is built from TRBV30 and TRBJ2-1; TRBD2 matches 7 bases. The trim removed 0 bases at V and 3 bases at J, leaving 5 bases unmatched. From germline, CDR1 is GTSNPN and CDR2 SVGIG (reference sequence). This CDR3 has 15 amino acids. The CDR3 here is CAWSVPSSGYNEQFF. The CDR3 DNA reads as TGTGCCTGGAGTGTACCCTCTAGCGGCTACAATGAGCAGTTCTTC. Combining the CDR3 with reference TRBV30 and TRBJ2-1 gives the whole variable domain SQTIHQWPATLVQPVGSPLSLECTVEGTSNPNLYWYRQAAGRGLQLLFYSVGIGQISSEVPQNLSASRPQDRQFILSSKKLLLSDSGFYLCAWSVPSSGYNEQFFGPGTRLTVL.

The chain has TRBV7-9 and TRBJ2-2; TRBD1 aligns across 7 bases. With 6 bases clipped from V and 3 bases from J, the junction kept 7 bases outside the gene matches. Per germline, CDR1 SEHNR and CDR2 FQNEAQ (reference sequence). This CDR3 spans 15 amino acids. The CDR3 region is CASRREGAYTGELFF. CDR3 DNA: TGTGCCAGCAGGAGAGAGGGGGCATACACCGGGGAGCTGTTTTTT.

This clone turned up a few times. V is TRBV30 and J is TRBJ2-1; D not resolved. The germline V gene encodes CDR1 GTSNPN and CDR2 SVGIG (reference sequence). CDR3 length: 11 residues. Trimming pared 0 bases from V and 15 bases from J, leaving 12 bases between. CDR3 nucleotides: TGTGCCTGGAGTGTACTCAGGCTAGGGTTCTTC. Translation: CAWSVLRLGFF.

The gene calls are TRBV14 and TRBJ2-1; 7 bases fit TRBD2. The germline gives CDR1 SGHDN, CDR2 FVKESK. There are 14 residues in the CDR3. V shed 1 base and J 6 bases; nucleotides not matched to a gene: 3. Here the CDR3 DNA reads TGTGCCAGCAGCCAAGGACTAGCCTCCAATGAGCAGTTCTTC. Residues: CASSQGLASNEQFF.

This sequence joins TRBV30 and TRBJ1-2; 9 bases map to TRBD1. CDR1 and CDR2 (germline): GTSNPN, SVGIG (reference sequence). This CDR3 has 13 amino acids. Losses at the gene ends were 5 bases for V and 1 base for J; bases not matched to a gene: 2. CDR3 coding DNA: TGTGCCTGGGGGACAGGGATTAACTATGGCTACACCTTC. This codes for CAWGTGINYGYTF.

The V and J genes are TRBV2 and TRBJ2-1; no reliable D call. The CDR3 length is 14 residues. CDR1 SNHLY and CDR2 FYNNEI come from the germline V gene. V shed 4 bases and J shed 6 bases, with 13 bases lying between them. The CDR3 loop reads CASSGEVVVNEQFF. In DNA, the CDR3 is TGTGCCAGCAGTGGCGAGGTTGTGGTCAATGAGCAGTTCTTC.

The chain has TRBV30 and TRBJ2-2; 9 positions match TRBD1. V lost 3 bases, J lost 6 bases, and 8 bases stayed unmatched. This CDR3 is built from 15 residues. The germline gives CDR1 GTSNPN, CDR2 SVGIG (reference sequence). The CDR3 DNA sequence: TGTGCCTGGAGAAGGGGACAGGGTTACGCCGGGGAGCTGTTTTTT. It specifies CAWRRGQGYAGELFF.

This chain uses TRBV5-4 with TRBJ1-1; no clear D gene. CDR3 length equals 13 residues. V dropped 4 bases and J dropped 4 bases, with 11 bases sitting between them. Per the germline V gene, CDR1 is SGHNT and CDR2 is YYREEE (reference sequence). The CDR3 DNA is TGTGCCAGCAGCCGGACCTCCAGCACTGAAGCTTTCTTT. Amino acid sequence: CASSRTSSTEAFF.

CDR3 DNA: TGTGCCAGCAGTGCCCTAACAGGGAACACTGAAGCTTTCTTT. This sequence encodes CASSALTGNTEAFF. The chain carries TRBV25-1 and TRBJ1-1; a weak D match, TRBD1 (5 bases). Trimming took off 4 bases at V and 1 base at J, with 10 bases between the two ends. Germline V gene lookup returns CDR1 MGHDK and CDR2 SYGVNS. The CDR3 length is 14 residues.

This clone was counted a few times. CDR3 protein: CAISESDRSGANVLTF. DNA for the CDR3: TGTGCCATCAGTGAGTCCGACAGGTCTGGGGCCAACGTCCTGACTTTC. This chain uses TRBV10-3 with TRBJ2-6, with D maybe TRBD1 (6 bases). V was clipped by 0 bases and J by 1 base, with 7 bases between them. CDR1 is ENHRY, CDR2 SYGVKD, per germline. CDR3 length: 16 residues.